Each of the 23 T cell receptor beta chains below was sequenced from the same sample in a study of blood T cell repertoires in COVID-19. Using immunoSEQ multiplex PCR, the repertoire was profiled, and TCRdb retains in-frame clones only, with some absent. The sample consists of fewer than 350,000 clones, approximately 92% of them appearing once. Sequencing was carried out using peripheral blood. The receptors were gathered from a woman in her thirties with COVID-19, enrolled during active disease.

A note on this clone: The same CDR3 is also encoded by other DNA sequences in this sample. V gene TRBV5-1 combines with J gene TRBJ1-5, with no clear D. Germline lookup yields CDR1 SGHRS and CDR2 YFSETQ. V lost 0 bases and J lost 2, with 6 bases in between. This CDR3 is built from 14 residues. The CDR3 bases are TGCGCCAGCAGCTTGGGGAGCGGCAATCAGCCCCAGCATTTT. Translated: CASSLGSGNQPQHF.

The CDR3 is CASSPGTGGTYGYTF. The DNA for the CDR3 is TGTGCCAGCAGCCCTGGGACAGGGGGCACCTATGGCTACACCTTC. The V gene is TRBV5-4, the J gene TRBJ1-2; TRBD1 aligns across 12 bases. The J segment lost 4 bases and the V segment lost 4 bases, leaving 5 bases of the junction unmatched. Germline CDR1 reads SGHNT; CDR2 reads YYREEE (reference sequence). This CDR3 has 15 residues.

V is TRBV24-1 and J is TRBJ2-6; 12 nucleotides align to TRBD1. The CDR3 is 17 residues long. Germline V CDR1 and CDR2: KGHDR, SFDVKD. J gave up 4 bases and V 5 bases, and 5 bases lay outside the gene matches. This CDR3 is CATSGGQGASGANVLTF. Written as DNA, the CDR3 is TGTGCCACCAGTGGGGGACAGGGGGCTTCAGGGGCCAACGTCCTGACTTTC.

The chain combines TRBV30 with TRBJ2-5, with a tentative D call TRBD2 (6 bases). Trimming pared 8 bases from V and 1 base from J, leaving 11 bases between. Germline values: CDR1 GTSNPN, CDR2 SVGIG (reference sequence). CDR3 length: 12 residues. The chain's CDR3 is CAQRRVQETQYF. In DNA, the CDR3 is TGTGCCCAGAGGAGGGTCCAAGAGACCCAGTACTTC.

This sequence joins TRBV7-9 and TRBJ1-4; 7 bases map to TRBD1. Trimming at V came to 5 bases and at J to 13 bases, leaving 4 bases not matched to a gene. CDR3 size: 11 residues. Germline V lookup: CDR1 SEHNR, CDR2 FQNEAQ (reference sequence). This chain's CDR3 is CASSPGTVLFF. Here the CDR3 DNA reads TGTGCCAGCAGCCCCGGGACAGTACTGTTTTTT. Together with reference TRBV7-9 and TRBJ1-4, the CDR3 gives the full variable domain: DTGVSQNPRHKITKRGQNVTFRCDPISEHNRLYWYRQTLGQGPEFLTYFQNEAQLEKSRLLSDRFSAERPKGSFSTLEIQRTEQGDSAMYLCASSPGTVLFFGSGTQLSVL.

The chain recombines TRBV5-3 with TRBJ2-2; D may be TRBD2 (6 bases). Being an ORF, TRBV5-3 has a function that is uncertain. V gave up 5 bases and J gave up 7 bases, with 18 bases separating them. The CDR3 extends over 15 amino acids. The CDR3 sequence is CARRRDAEGGGELFF. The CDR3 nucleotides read TGTGCCAGAAGGCGGGACGCCGAAGGTGGCGGGGAGCTGTTTTTT.

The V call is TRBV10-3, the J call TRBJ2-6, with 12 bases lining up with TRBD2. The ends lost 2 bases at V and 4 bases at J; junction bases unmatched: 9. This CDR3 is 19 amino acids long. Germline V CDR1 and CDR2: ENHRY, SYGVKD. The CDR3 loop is CAISESRLAGALGANVLTF. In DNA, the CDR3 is TGTGCCATCAGTGAGAGTAGACTAGCGGGAGCCTTGGGGGCCAACGTCCTGACTTTC.

The CDR3 DNA sequence: TGTGCCAGCAGTTTAGGCGGTTTCGAGCAGTACTTC. Encoded protein: CASSLGGFEQYF. V gene TRBV27 combines with J gene TRBJ2-7; D not certain. V was cut by 2 bases and J by 6 bases, with 8 bases left in between. Germline-derived CDR1 and CDR2 are MNHEY and SMNVEV (reference sequence). This CDR3 is built from 12 residues.

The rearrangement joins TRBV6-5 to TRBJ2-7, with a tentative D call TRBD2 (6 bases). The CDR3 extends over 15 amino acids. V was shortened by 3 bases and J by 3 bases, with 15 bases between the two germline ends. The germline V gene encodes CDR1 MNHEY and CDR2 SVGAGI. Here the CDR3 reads CASSYTGGPNYEQYF. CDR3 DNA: TGTGCCAGCAGTTATACAGGAGGGCCTAACTACGAGCAGTACTTC.

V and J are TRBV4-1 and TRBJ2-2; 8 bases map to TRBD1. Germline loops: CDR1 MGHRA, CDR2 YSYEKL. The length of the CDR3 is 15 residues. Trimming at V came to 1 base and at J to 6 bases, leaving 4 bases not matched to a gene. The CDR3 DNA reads TGCGCCAGCAGCCAAGTTGAGACAGGGGCCGGGGAGCTGTTTTTT. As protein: CASSQVETGAGELFF.

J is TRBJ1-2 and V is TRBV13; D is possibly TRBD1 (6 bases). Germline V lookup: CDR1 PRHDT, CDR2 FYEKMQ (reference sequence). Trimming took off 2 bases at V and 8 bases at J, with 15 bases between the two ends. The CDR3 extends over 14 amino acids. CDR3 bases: TGTGCCAGCAGCTTATTAAACAGGGCGGGCGGCTACACCTTC. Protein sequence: CASSLLNRAGGYTF.

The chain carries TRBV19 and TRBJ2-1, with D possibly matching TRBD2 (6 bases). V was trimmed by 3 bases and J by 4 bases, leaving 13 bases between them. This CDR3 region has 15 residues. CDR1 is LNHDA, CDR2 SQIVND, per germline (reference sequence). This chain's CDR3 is CASSIGEGLYNEQFF. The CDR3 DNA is TGTGCCAGTAGTATTGGAGAGGGACTTTACAATGAGCAGTTCTTC.

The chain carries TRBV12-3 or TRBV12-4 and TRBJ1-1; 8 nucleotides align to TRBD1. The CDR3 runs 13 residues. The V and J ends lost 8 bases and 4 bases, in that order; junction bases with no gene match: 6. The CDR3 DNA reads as TGTGCCAGCGGCGGACAGGGCGGCACTGAAGCTTTCTTT. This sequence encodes CASGGQGGTEAFF.

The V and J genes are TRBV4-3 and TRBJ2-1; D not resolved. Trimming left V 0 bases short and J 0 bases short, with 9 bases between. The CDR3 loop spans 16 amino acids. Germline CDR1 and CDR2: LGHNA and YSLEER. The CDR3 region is CASSQEAPGSYNEQFF. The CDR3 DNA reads TGCGCCAGCAGCCAAGAAGCCCCGGGCTCCTACAATGAGCAGTTCTTC.

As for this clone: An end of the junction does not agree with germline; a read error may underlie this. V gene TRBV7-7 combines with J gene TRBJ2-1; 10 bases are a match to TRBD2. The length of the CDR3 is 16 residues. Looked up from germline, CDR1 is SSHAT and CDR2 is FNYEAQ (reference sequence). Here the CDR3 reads CASSEEGLAGVDEQFF. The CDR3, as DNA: TGTGCTAGCAGCGAAGAGGGGCTAGCGGGAGTTGATGAGCAGTTCTTC.

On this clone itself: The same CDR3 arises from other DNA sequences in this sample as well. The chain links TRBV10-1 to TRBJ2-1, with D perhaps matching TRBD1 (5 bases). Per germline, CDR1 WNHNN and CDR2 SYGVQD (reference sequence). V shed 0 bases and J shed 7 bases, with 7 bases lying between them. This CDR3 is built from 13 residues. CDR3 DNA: TGCGCCAGCAGTGAGTCAGGGGTAAATGAGCAGTTCTTC. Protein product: CASSESGVNEQFF.

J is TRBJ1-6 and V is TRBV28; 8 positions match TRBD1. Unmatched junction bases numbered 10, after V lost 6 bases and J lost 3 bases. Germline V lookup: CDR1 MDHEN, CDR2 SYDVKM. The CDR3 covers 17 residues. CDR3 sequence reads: CASRLRGQGLYNSPLHF. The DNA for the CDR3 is TGTGCCAGCAGACTGAGAGGACAGGGCCTCTATAATTCACCCCTCCACTTT.

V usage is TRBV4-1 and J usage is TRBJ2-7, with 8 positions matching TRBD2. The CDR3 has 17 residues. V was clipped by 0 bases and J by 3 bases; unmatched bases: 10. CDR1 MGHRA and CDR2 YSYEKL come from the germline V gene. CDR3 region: CASSQDYSSGRVYEQYF. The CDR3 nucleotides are TGCGCCAGCAGCCAAGATTACTCGAGCGGGAGAGTCTACGAGCAGTACTTC.

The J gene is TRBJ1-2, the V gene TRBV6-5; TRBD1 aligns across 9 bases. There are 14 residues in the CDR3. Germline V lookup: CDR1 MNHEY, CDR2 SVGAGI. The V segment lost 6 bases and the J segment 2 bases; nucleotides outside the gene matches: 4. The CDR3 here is CASREGQGNYGYTF. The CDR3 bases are TGTGCCAGCAGAGAGGGACAGGGAAACTATGGCTACACCTTC.

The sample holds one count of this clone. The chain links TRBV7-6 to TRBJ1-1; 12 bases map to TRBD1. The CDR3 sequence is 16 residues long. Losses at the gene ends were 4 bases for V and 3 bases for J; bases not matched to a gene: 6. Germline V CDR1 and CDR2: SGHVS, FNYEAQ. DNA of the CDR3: TGTGCCAGCAGCTCGCGCGGGACAGGGGGCGACACTGAAGCTTTCTTT. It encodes CASSSRGTGGDTEAFF.

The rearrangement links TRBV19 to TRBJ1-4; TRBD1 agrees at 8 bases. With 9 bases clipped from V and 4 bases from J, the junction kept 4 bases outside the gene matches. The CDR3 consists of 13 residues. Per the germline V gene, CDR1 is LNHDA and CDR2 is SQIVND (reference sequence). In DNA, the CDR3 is TGTGCCAGCAACAGGGGGGATAATGAAAAACTGTTTTTT. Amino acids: CASNRGDNEKLFF.

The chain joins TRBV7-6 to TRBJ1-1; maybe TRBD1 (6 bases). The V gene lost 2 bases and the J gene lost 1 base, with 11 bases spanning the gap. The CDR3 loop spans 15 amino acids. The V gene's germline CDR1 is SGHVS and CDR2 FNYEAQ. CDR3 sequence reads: CASSLTQGQNTEAFF. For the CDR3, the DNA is TGTGCCAGCAGCTTAACACAGGGCCAGAACACTGAAGCTTTCTTT.

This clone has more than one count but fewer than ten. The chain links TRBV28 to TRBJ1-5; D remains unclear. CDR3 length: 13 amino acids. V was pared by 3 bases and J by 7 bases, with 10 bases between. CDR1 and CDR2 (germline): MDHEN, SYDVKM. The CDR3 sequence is CASSLFRRQPQHF. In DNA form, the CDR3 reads TGTGCCAGCAGTTTGTTCCGGCGGCAGCCCCAGCATTTT.